These T cell receptor beta chains were read from a single sample in a study of T-cell reconstitution after alpha-beta-depleted transplantation in children. TCRdb redid the calling of the PCR reads with MiXCR, one entry per CDR3 protein. This sample has around 490,000 distinct CDR3 sequences, with roughly 11% found just once. This material consisted of PBMCs, mostly from graft donor cells, taken 180 days after TCRalphabeta/CD19-depleted stem cell transplant. The origin of the receptors is a female patient aged 2-15 years who had a stem cell transplant for aplastic anemia, so the T cells may come from the graft donor. Each CDR3 is given with its conserved first and last residue.

j_call	v_call	cdr3_aa
TRBJ2-3	TRBV20-1	CCFPGGLVTDTQYF
TRBJ2-3	TRBV29-1	CSATGPWADTQYF
TRBJ2-3	TRBV4-1	CASSLLTSEATDTQYF
TRBJ1-1	TRBV19	CASRRGGNKALEAFF
TRBJ1-1	TRBV29-1	CSGAGTMNTEAFF
TRBJ2-7	TRBV12-3/TRBV12-4	CASSAHIPGGSEQYF
TRBJ2-7	TRBV4-3	CASSQDRSRLEQYF
TRBJ2-3	TRBV7-2	CASSSKSGSMDTQYF
TRBJ1-1	TRBV20-1	CSASRVRDTEAFF
TRBJ2-2	TRBV29-1	CSVVSLAGVGTGELFF
TRBJ2-1	TRBV6-1	CASSVAGGLKSYNEQFF
TRBJ2-1	TRBV5-6	CASSLVFRGYSYNEQFF
TRBJ2-1	TRBV9	CASSVAGTGYPEQFF
TRBJ2-1	TRBV6-2/TRBV6-3	CASSYSNRDRYMNEQFF
TRBJ2-7	TRBV28	CASSLQTYEQYF
TRBJ1-2	TRBV28	CASSLLGNYGYTF
TRBJ1-1	TRBV20-1	CSASLSSGQGGAFF
TRBJ2-1	TRBV5-6	CASSYVGGSSYNEQFF
TRBJ2-3	TRBV3-1	CASTGEGRADTQYF
TRBJ2-7	TRBV7-9	CASSLVGAFDEQYF
TRBJ1-5	TRBV24-1	CATRELDSGPQHF
TRBJ2-1	TRBV7-2	CASSKGGLGRSEQFF
TRBJ2-1	TRBV27	CASSSPLTSGRAKDEQFF
TRBJ1-2	TRBV27	CASSSTREGYTF
TRBJ1-4	TRBV15	CATSRVGWAGATNEKLFF
TRBJ1-1	TRBV13	CASSLDRGQIENTEAFF
TRBJ2-4	TRBV10-3	CAISPTGGAPKNIQYF
TRBJ2-1	TRBV12-3/TRBV12-4	CATLRDGRAYEQFF
TRBJ2-7	TRBV28	CASAGGGTGSYEQYF
TRBJ2-1	TRBV6-2/TRBV6-3	CASSYSNHNEQFF
TRBJ2-7	TRBV29-1	CSGAGMGGLGYEQYF
TRBJ1-2	TRBV30	CATDRVIGGYTF
TRBJ2-3	TRBV5-1	CASSLMVAGGTQYF
TRBJ2-5	TRBV6-5	CASSYVFGKGQETQYF
TRBJ2-4	TRBV28	CASTASLAKNIQYF
TRBJ2-5	TRBV6-2/TRBV6-3	CASSAQLAGVETQYF
TRBJ2-4	TRBV12-3/TRBV12-4	CASSFGQSKNIQYF
TRBJ2-5	TRBV7-9	CASSPTARGTQYF
TRBJ2-5	TRBV4-3	CASSPTGRETQYF
TRBJ2-1	TRBV28	CASTGRGINEQFF
TRBJ2-5	TRBV12-3/TRBV12-4	CASSPRLGPMEGETQYF
TRBJ2-2	TRBV21-1	CAGRIGCHRSPAGSFGELFF
TRBJ2-1	TRBV4-3	CASSQELINEQFF
TRBJ2-3	TRBV7-2	CASSLARPALVGTDTQYF
TRBJ1-5	TRBV12-3/TRBV12-4	CASSFGQNQPQHF
TRBJ2-3	TRBV20-1	CSATGTSGKASSTDTQYF
TRBJ2-3	TRBV2	CASSGDSTTDTQYF
TRBJ2-1	TRBV20-1	CSARPGEPQSYNEQFF
TRBJ2-7	TRBV5-6	CASSFDPTYEQYF
TRBJ2-1	TRBV27	CASNPRWGGEQFF
TRBJ1-4	TRBV28	CASSSFRGVTNEKLFF
TRBJ2-1	TRBV20-1	CSARGPAGASYNEQFF